Presented here are 30 T cell receptor beta chains from one specimen sequenced in a study of T cells after yellow fever vaccination. TCRdb reprocessed the 5' RACE reads with MiXCR, giving one entry per CDR3 protein. Of some 400,000 distinct CDR3 sequences detected, roughly 20% appear once; the ten largest clones hold about 18%. The sequences come from PBMCs, collected before the yellow fever booster vaccination. These TCRs come from a man aged 18-30 years who received the YFV17D yellow fever vaccine.

The CDR3 bases are TGTGCCAGCTCACTACAGGGGGCTCCCCCCTACGAGCAGTACGTC. Its translation: CASSLQGAPPYEQYV. V is TRBV18 and J is TRBJ2-7; 9 bases align to TRBD1. This CDR3 spans 15 amino acids. The germline V gene encodes CDR1 KGHSH and CDR2 LQKENI. J was trimmed by 2 bases and V by 4 bases; bases with no gene match: 6.

V and J are TRBV19 and TRBJ2-1; 10 positions match TRBD2. The CDR3 extends over 15 amino acids. CDR1 is LNHDA and CDR2 is SQIVND in the germline V gene (reference sequence). V dropped 7 bases and J dropped 4; count of bases not matched to a gene: 7. In DNA form, the CDR3 reads TGTGCCAGTATCGGGATAGCGGGGGGATACAATGAGCAGTTCTTC. Its protein product is CASIGIAGGYNEQFF.

This clonotype has a handful of counts. The DNA for the CDR3 is TGCGCCAGCAGCCAAGATAGTATCGGGGGAGAGACCCAGTACTTC. Translation gives CASSQDSIGGETQYF. J is TRBJ2-5 and V is TRBV4-3; D might be TRBD2 (6 bases). V was clipped by 0 bases and J by 4 bases, with 12 bases between them. CDR3 size: 15 residues. Germline loops: CDR1 LGHNA, CDR2 YSLEER.

This clonotype was counted between two and nine times. The V and J genes are TRBV19 and TRBJ2-5; 12 bases match TRBD2. This CDR3 has 14 residues. Germline V gives CDR1 LNHDA, CDR2 SQIVND (reference sequence). The trim removed 8 bases at V and 2 bases at J, leaving 3 bases unmatched. The CDR3 loop reads CASGLAGTQETQYF. The DNA of the CDR3 is TGTGCCAGTGGACTAGCGGGAACTCAAGAGACCCAGTACTTC.

This rearrangement joins TRBV4-1 to TRBJ1-1; possibly TRBD1 for D (6 bases). Germline-derived CDR1 and CDR2 are MGHRA and YSYEKL. V was cut by 4 bases and J by 5 bases, with 14 bases left in between. This CDR3 contains 14 residues. In DNA form, the CDR3 reads TGCGCCAGCAGCCCTTTGAGCACAGGGACTGAAGCTTTCTTT. It specifies CASSPLSTGTEAFF.

The chain employs TRBV11-2 and TRBJ2-5; perhaps TRBD1 as D (8 bases). The CDR3 consists of 17 residues. In germline, CDR1 is SGHAT, CDR2 FQNNGV. Trimming took 5 bases from V and 4 from J, leaving 23 bases between them. The CDR3 nucleotides are TGTGCCAGCAGCCCACGGGGGGTGGCGACAGGGGCAGAGACCCAGTACTTC. This gives the protein CASSPRGVATGAETQYF.

This rearrangement joins TRBV7-2 to TRBJ1-2; 8 positions agree with TRBD1. The germline V gene encodes CDR1 SGHTA and CDR2 FQGNSA. Trimming took 3 bases from V and 8 from J; bases not matched to a gene: 5. This CDR3 is built from 13 residues. The chain's CDR3 is CASSLDRVKGYTF. CDR3 nucleotide sequence: TGTGCCAGCAGCTTGGACAGGGTTAAGGGCTACACCTTC.

V gene TRBV20-1 combines with J gene TRBJ1-4; D gene unclear. Trimming shortened V by 1 base and J by 8 bases, and 14 bases separated the two germline ends. The germline CDR1 and CDR2 sequences are DFQATT and SNEGSKA (reference sequence). The CDR3 sequence is 14 residues long. CDR3 protein: CSARVAIAGEKLFF. The DNA of the CDR3 is TGCAGTGCTAGAGTCGCCATCGCGGGCGAAAAACTGTTTTTT.

This clonotype was seen a handful of times. The chain uses TRBV29-1 and TRBJ2-4; the D gene is possibly TRBD2 (5 bases). V lost 6 bases and J lost 9, with 15 bases in between. From germline, CDR1 is SQVTM and CDR2 ANQGSEA. This CDR3 comprises 12 residues. CDR3 sequence: CSVADSRGIQYF. CDR3 in DNA: TGCAGCGTAGCGGACTCCCGCGGCATTCAGTACTTC. The complete variable domain, with remaining parts taken from reference TRBV29-1 and TRBJ2-4, reads SAVISQKPSRDICQRGTSLTIQCQVDSQVTMMFWYRQQPGQSLTLIATANQGSEATYESGFVIDKFPISRPNLTFSTLTVSNMSPEDSSIYLCSVADSRGIQYFGAGTRLSVL.

The V and J genes are TRBV6-5 and TRBJ2-7; D gene unclear. CDR3 length equals 14 residues. Germline assignment: CDR1 MNHEY and CDR2 SVGAGI. V shed 0 bases and J shed 0 bases, with 6 bases lying between them. DNA for the CDR3: TGTGCCAGCAGTTACTCAGGCGGCTCCTACGAGCAGTACTTC. Translated, it gives CASSYSGGSYEQYF.

V usage is TRBV3-1 and J usage is TRBJ2-4, with D maybe TRBD1 (5 bases). Germline values: CDR1 LGHDT, CDR2 YNNKEL (reference sequence). The CDR3 spans 14 residues. V shed 2 bases and J shed 7 bases, with 12 bases lying between them. The CDR3: CASSQNDRDNIQYF. The CDR3 bases are TGTGCCAGCAGCCAAAACGACAGAGATAACATTCAGTACTTC. The full variable domain, completed using reference TRBV3-1 and TRBJ2-4, is DTAVSQTPKYLVTQMGNDKSIKCEQNLGHDTMYWYKQDSKKFLKIMFSYNNKELIINETVPNRFSPKSPDKAHLNLHINSLELGDSAVYFCASSQNDRDNIQYFGAGTRLSVL.

The chain couples TRBV11-2 to TRBJ2-1; 7 bases are a match to TRBD1. Germline CDR1 reads SGHAT; CDR2 reads FQNNGV. V was pared by 2 bases and J by 8 bases, with 6 bases of the junction left unmatched. This CDR3 is 14 amino acids long. The CDR3: CASSLWTGRDEQFF. The CDR3 region has the DNA TGTGCCAGCAGCTTATGGACAGGTAGAGATGAGCAGTTCTTC.

This clonotype occurred a few times. The chain carries TRBV5-6 and TRBJ2-1, with 10 bases matching TRBD2. The V segment lost 2 bases and the J segment 3 bases; nucleotides outside the gene matches: 5. CDR3 length: 16 residues. Germline V gene data show CDR1 as SGHDT and CDR2 as YYEEEE. Here the CDR3 reads CASSFLAGGNYNEQFF. DNA of the CDR3: TGTGCCAGCAGCTTTTTAGCGGGGGGCAACTACAATGAGCAGTTCTTC.

This clonotype appeared once. The chain couples TRBV12-3 or TRBV12-4 to TRBJ2-2, with D possibly TRBD1 on 6 matching bases. Between the trimmed V and J ends, which lost 6 bases and 4 bases, there was a span of 15 bases. The CDR3 covers 15 residues. This CDR3 reads CASRYPRGITGELFF. As DNA, the CDR3 is TGTGCCAGCAGATACCCTAGGGGGATCACCGGGGAGCTGTTTTTT.

The gene calls are TRBV9 and TRBJ2-5; 12 nucleotides align to TRBD2. The V segment lost 0 bases and the J segment 9 bases; nucleotides outside the gene matches: 3. CDR1 SGDLS and CDR2 YYNGEE come from the germline V gene. CDR3 length: 14 residues. CDR3 loop: CASSVGLAGVPQYF. The CDR3 DNA reads TGTGCCAGCAGCGTAGGACTAGCGGGAGTGCCCCAGTACTTC.

The V gene is TRBV7-3, the J gene TRBJ1-2; 8 bases match TRBD1. The CDR3 consists of 13 residues. Trimming removed 3 bases from V and 8 bases from J; junction bases left unmatched: 5. Germline V lookup: CDR1 SGHTA, CDR2 FQGTGA. The CDR3 sequence is CASSFSGGNGYTF. The CDR3 DNA sequence: TGTGCCAGCAGCTTCTCAGGGGGCAACGGCTACACCTTC.

V is TRBV2 and J is TRBJ2-1, with 12 bases matching TRBD1. J gave up 7 bases and V 3 bases, and 4 bases lay outside the gene matches. Per the germline V gene, CDR1 is SNHLY and CDR2 is FYNNEI. CDR3 length equals 15 residues. The CDR3 protein is CASSDRDRGQNEQFF. In DNA, the CDR3 is TGTGCCAGCAGTGACCGGGACAGGGGGCAGAATGAGCAGTTCTTC.

Only a few counts were recorded for this clonotype. The chain has TRBV5-1 and TRBJ2-5; 8 bases line up with TRBD2. V was clipped by 0 bases and J by 3 bases; unmatched bases: 4. Germline CDR1 and CDR2: SGHRS and YFSETQ. CDR3 length: 15 residues. The DNA for the CDR3 is TGCGCCAGCAGCTTGGCCTTTAGCGGGAAAGAGACCCAGTACTTC. Translation gives CASSLAFSGKETQYF.

This clonotype came up a few times. This sequence joins TRBV6-2 or TRBV6-3 and TRBJ2-2; D remains ambiguous. CDR1 MNHEY and CDR2 SVGEGT come from the germline V gene. V lost 8 bases and J lost 6, with 10 bases in between. CDR3 length: 12 amino acids. CDR3 in DNA: TGTGCCAGCTTGCTTGTGCCCGGGGAGCTGTTTTTT. Its protein is CASLLVPGELFF.

The chain couples TRBV5-1 to TRBJ2-3; 10 bases are a match to TRBD1. This CDR3 region has 15 residues. With 3 bases clipped from V and 3 bases from J, the junction kept 4 bases outside the gene matches. Per the germline V gene, CDR1 is SGHRS and CDR2 is YFSETQ. The CDR3 loop reads CASSCRDRGTDTQYF. The CDR3 nucleotides are TGCGCCAGCAGCTGCCGGGACAGGGGAACAGATACGCAGTATTTT. The full variable domain, completed using reference TRBV5-1 and TRBJ2-3, is KAGVTQTPRYLIKTRGQQVTLSCSPISGHRSVSWYQQTPGQGLQFLFEYFSETQRNKGNFPGRFSGRQFSNSRSEMNVSTLELGDSALYLCASSCRDRGTDTQYFGPGTRLTVL.

This clonotype came up many times. The V and J genes are TRBV20-1 and TRBJ2-1, with 9 positions matching TRBD2. CDR1 DFQATT and CDR2 SNEGSKA come from the germline V gene (reference sequence). This CDR3 contains 14 residues. V shed 6 bases, J shed 9 bases, and the junction held 12 bases outside the gene matches. The DNA of the CDR3 is TGCAGTGCCCCTCCGAGGACTAGCGATGCTGAGCAGTTCTTC. Encoded protein: CSAPPRTSDAEQFF.

In this sample, this clonotype turned up many times. The genes are TRBV5-6 and TRBJ2-3; D not certain. Germline-derived CDR1 and CDR2 are SGHDT and YYEEEE. CDR3 length: 15 residues. V was clipped by 3 bases and J by 7 bases, with 18 bases between them. The CDR3 is CASSYPQQRLNTQYF. CDR3 nucleotides: TGTGCCAGCAGCTATCCGCAGCAAAGGTTGAATACGCAGTATTTT.

The J gene is TRBJ1-2, the V gene TRBV29-1, with a weak D call TRBD1 (6 bases). V lost 4 bases and J lost 1, with 7 bases in between. CDR1 is SQVTM, CDR2 ANQGSEA, per germline. The CDR3 has 12 residues. CDR3 in amino acids: CSVGDNNYGYTF. The CDR3 region has the DNA TGCAGCGTTGGGGACAATAACTATGGCTACACCTTC.

V usage is TRBV7-2 and J usage is TRBJ2-5; unclear D gene. Germline CDR1 reads SGHTA; CDR2 reads FQGNSA. Trimming left V 1 base short and J 4 bases short, with 10 bases between. The CDR3 extends over 14 amino acids. CDR3 loop: CASSLGFSSETQYF. Written as DNA, the CDR3 is TGTGCCAGCAGCTTAGGATTTAGCTCAGAGACCCAGTACTTC.

The chain employs TRBV7-2 and TRBJ1-2; unclear D gene. This CDR3 is 16 amino acids long. From germline, CDR1 is SGHTA and CDR2 FQGNSA. V was cut by 1 base and J by 3 bases, with 15 bases left in between. The CDR3 sequence is CASSLGPGGVDYGYTF. Here the CDR3 DNA reads TGTGCCAGCAGCTTAGGACCGGGAGGTGTAGACTATGGCTACACCTTC.

This clonotype was seen a few times. The chain carries TRBV20-1 and TRBJ2-7; D call uncertain. Germline CDR1 is DFQATT and CDR2 is SNEGSKA (reference sequence). Trimming took off 1 base at V and 3 bases at J, with 10 bases between the two ends. CDR3 length: 13 residues. CDR3 residues: CSARGQPGYEQYV. Here the CDR3 DNA reads TGCAGTGCTAGAGGCCAGCCGGGCTACGAGCAGTACGTC.

The chain combines TRBV4-1 with TRBJ2-5; TRBD2 agrees at 9 bases. V shed 0 bases and J 0 bases; nucleotides not matched to a gene: 8. Germline CDR1 and CDR2: MGHRA and YSYEKL. The CDR3 spans 18 residues. The CDR3 is CASSQDNGAGGYQETQYF. CDR3 coding DNA: TGCGCCAGCAGCCAAGATAACGGAGCGGGGGGCTACCAAGAGACCCAGTACTTC.

This clonotype was recorded many times. This chain uses TRBV7-7 with TRBJ2-3, with 11 bases fitting TRBD2. CDR1 SSHAT and CDR2 FNYEAQ come from the germline V gene (reference sequence). CDR3 length: 16 residues. The trim removed 5 bases at V and 5 bases at J, leaving 9 bases unmatched. CDR3 bases: TGTGCCAGCAGCCCCCGCGCCGGACTAGCGGGAGATACGCAGTATTTT. As protein: CASSPRAGLAGDTQYF. Filled out from reference TRBV7-7 and TRBJ2-3, the complete variable domain reads GAGVSQSPRYKVTKRGQDVTLRCDPISSHATLYWYQQALGQGPEFLTYFNYEAQPDKSGLPSDRFSAERPEGSISTLTIQRTEQRDSAMYRCASSPRAGLAGDTQYFGPGTRLTVL.

The J gene is TRBJ2-1, the V gene TRBV4-1; unclear D gene. V lost 1 base, J lost 10 bases, and 11 bases lay in between. The germline CDR1 and CDR2 sequences are MGHRA and YSYEKL. CDR3 length: 13 residues. The CDR3 sequence: CASSQVEGGEQFF. The CDR3 region has the DNA TGCGCCAGCAGCCAAGTGGAAGGTGGAGAGCAGTTCTTC.

The sample holds a few counts of this clonotype. The chain is built from TRBV5-1 and TRBJ1-4, with D maybe TRBD1 (6 bases). Germline V gene sequence: CDR1 SGHRS, CDR2 YFSETQ. This CDR3 has 15 residues. Trimming removed 0 bases from V and 3 bases from J, with 9 bases in between. CDR3 region: CASSLVQGPNEKLFF. The DNA of the CDR3 is TGCGCCAGCAGCTTGGTACAGGGACCTAATGAAAAACTGTTTTTT.